This passage covers 4 T cell receptor beta chains from one sample sequenced in a study of shared clonotypes between healthy human individuals (dated by TCRdb to about 2020). CD8 naive samples were CD45RO-negative cells positively selected for CCR7, giving a CD45RA+CCR7+ population that excluded TemRA cells. Receptor libraries were prepared by the immunoSEQ multiplex PCR assay. TCRdb re-hosts the immuneACCESS table, in-frame sequences only. Its copies lack some clones; in the studies checked, an unresolved V gene accounts for under half of them, and the cause for the rest is not known. Counted in this sample were some 740,000 clones; about 91% of them appeared once. The biggest ten clones account for 24% of the sample. Sequenced sample: naive CD8+ T cells sorted from blood. What this sample's cell subset or site label stands for: CD45RA+CCR7+. These receptors were obtained from a man aged 25 to 45 in good health.

This chain uses TRBV4-3 with TRBJ2-7; D is ambiguous. This CDR3 spans 16 amino acids. The germline gives CDR1 LGHNA, CDR2 YSLEER. Trimming left V 0 bases short and J 5 bases short, with 17 bases between. The CDR3 loop reads CASSQDGSTSPDEQYF. CDR3 nucleotides: TGCGCCAGCAGCCAAGATGGTAGCACCTCCCCTGACGAGCAGTACTTC.

The V gene is TRBV29-1, the J gene TRBJ2-1, with D uncertain. The CDR3 extends over 13 amino acids. The V end lost 4 bases, the J end lost 2 bases, and 9 bases lay between the germline ends. Germline CDR1 SQVTM, CDR2 ANQGSEA. This chain's CDR3 is CSVVAETYNEQFF. Here the CDR3 DNA reads TGCAGCGTTGTTGCGGAAACCTACAATGAGCAGTTCTTC.

The genes are TRBV15 and TRBJ2-7; D unresolved. Trimming removed 3 bases from V and 3 bases from J, with 6 bases in between. The CDR3 is made up of 12 amino acids. In germline, CDR1 is LNHNV, CDR2 YYDKDF (reference sequence). CDR3 DNA: TGTGCCACCAGCAGTGGTTACTACGAGCAGTACTTC. Amino acids: CATSSGYYEQYF. Filled out from reference TRBV15 and TRBJ2-7, the complete variable domain reads DAMVIQNPRYQVTQFGKPVTLSCSQTLNHNVMYWYQQKSSQAPKLLFHYYDKDFNNEADTPDNFQSRRPNTSFCFLDIRSPGLGDTAMYLCATSSGYYEQYFGPGTRLTVT.

This clone was counted once. V usage is TRBV7-9 and J usage is TRBJ1-2; D not certain. The germline V gene encodes CDR1 SEHNR and CDR2 FQNEAQ (reference sequence). The V end lost 1 base, the J end lost 4 bases, and 7 bases lay between the germline ends. CDR3 size: 13 residues. CDR3 nucleotides: TGTGCCAGCAGCTTAGACAGTTCCTATGGCTACACCTTC. Encoded protein: CASSLDSSYGYTF.